The 17 T cell receptor beta chains in this list originate from one sample, sequenced in a study of T cells in women clearing cervical HPV infection. Sequencing was performed with immunoSEQ multiplex PCR; in TCRdb, only in-frame clones are kept and a portion is missing. The sample is made up of around 44,000 clones, and the top ten hold 6.5% to 8.5% of it. What was sequenced was blood buffy coat. Receptors originate from a woman aged 18 to 69 with a cervical HPV16 infection that either progressed to CIN3+ or cleared (not recorded which).

Regarding this clone: The read stops 3 residues short of the end of the CDR3; the missing end is completed from the germline J gene. The chain joins TRBV19 to TRBJ1-2, with D possibly being TRBD1 (5 bases). CDR3 length: 15 residues. Trimming took off 5 bases at V and 5 bases at J, with 18 bases between the two ends. From germline, CDR1 is LNHDA and CDR2 SQIVND (reference sequence). The sequenced part of the CDR3 DNA is TGTGCCAGTAGTCCCCGGGACCCCGGGGGGTATGGC. Translation gives CASSPRDPGGYG. The full CDR3 is CASSPRDPGGYGYTF.

With regard to this clone: The read ends 3 residues early relative to the CDR3; the germline J gene fills the gap. J is TRBJ1-6 and V is TRBV2; TRBD1 is a possible D gene (6 bases). Germline-derived CDR1 and CDR2 are SNHLY and FYNNEI. The V end lost 3 bases, the J end lost 4 bases, and 16 bases lay between the germline ends. CDR3 length equals 17 residues. CDR3: CASSDSEDSFYNSPLHF. The sequenced part of the CDR3 DNA is TGTGCCAGCAGTGACTCTGAGGACAGCTTTTATAATTCACCC.

As for this clone: The read ends 3 residues shy of where the CDR3 ends; the end is completed using the germline J gene. This chain uses TRBV9 with TRBJ2-3; unclear D gene. Deletions cut 4 bases from V and 5 bases from J, with 17 bases between. Germline CDR1 and CDR2: SGDLS and YYNGEE. There are 15 residues in the CDR3. CDR3 in amino acids: CASSIQGLSGDTQYF. CDR3 DNA (partial): TGTGCCAGCAGCATCCAAGGCCTTTCGGGAGATACG.

Notes on this clone: The read terminates 3 residues before the CDR3 end, so the remaining end is supplied by the germline J gene. The rearrangement joins TRBV7-9 to TRBJ2-1, with 12 bases aligning to TRBD2. This CDR3 is built from 14 residues. Looked up from germline, CDR1 is SEHNR and CDR2 is FQNEAQ (reference sequence). J gave up 9 bases and V 3 bases, and 3 bases lay outside the gene matches. CDR3 loop: CASSFLAGGTEQFF. The sequenced CDR3 bases are TGTGCCAGCAGCTTCCTAGCGGGAGGGACTGAG.

On this clone: The CDR3 goes on 3 residues after the read ends, and that part is filled in from the germline J gene. V and J are TRBV7-8 and TRBJ2-3, with D perhaps TRBD1 (5 bases). Germline CDR1 is SGHVS and CDR2 is FQNEAQ. V was clipped by 6 bases and J by 2 bases, with 12 bases between them. The CDR3 has 14 residues. The chain's CDR3 is CASRPTGYTDTQYF. The DNA read from the CDR3 is TGTGCCAGCAGACCAACAGGTTACACAGATACG.

Points on this clone: The read terminates 3 residues ahead of where the CDR3 ends, so the germline J gene completes it. Distinct nucleotide sequences in the sample also encode this CDR3. The chain carries TRBV28 and TRBJ1-1, with D possibly matching TRBD1 (5 bases). Trimming removed 2 bases at V and 4 bases at J, with 11 bases between. CDR3 length: 14 residues. Germline V gene lookup returns CDR1 MDHEN and CDR2 SYDVKM. The covered CDR3 bases are TGTGCCAGCAGTTTAGACCAGGGTGTCACTGAA. Encoded protein: CASSLDQGVTE. The whole CDR3 reads CASSLDQGVTEAFF.

Regarding this clone: The CDR3 goes on 3 residues after the read ends, and that part is filled in from the germline J gene. The V and J genes are TRBV12-3 or TRBV12-4 and TRBJ2-5; 10 nucleotides match TRBD2. V lost 6 bases, J lost 0 bases, and 7 bases stayed unmatched. This CDR3 has 16 residues. The CDR3 loop is CASRSGGASNQETQYF. Partial CDR3 DNA: TGTGCCAGCAGGAGCGGGGGGGCTTCCAACCAAGAGACC.

Comment on this clone: The DNA ends 3 residues before the CDR3 does, and the rest of the CDR3 is filled in from the germline J gene. The V gene is TRBV7-2, the J gene TRBJ1-2; 10 nucleotides line up with TRBD1. Germline assignment: CDR1 SGHTA and CDR2 FQGNSA. After removal of 0 bases from V and 5 bases from J, the junction contained 6 bases not matched to a gene. This CDR3 comprises 16 residues. The chain's CDR3 is CASSLAGTGVGYGYTF. CDR3 DNA (partial): TGTGCCAGCAGCTTAGCCGGGACAGGGGTAGGATATGGC. The full variable domain, in which reference TRBV7-2 and TRBJ1-2 provide the parts outside the CDR3, is GAGVSQSPSNKVTEKGKDVELRCDPISGHTALYWYRQSLGQGLEFLIYFQGNSAPDKSGLPSDRFSAERTGGSVSTLTIQRTQQEDSAVYLCASSLAGTGVGYGYTFGSGTRLTVV.

Remarks on this clone: The observed sequence ends 3 residues before the CDR3 terminus, with the missing tail filled in from the germline J gene. This chain connects TRBV5-1 to TRBJ2-2, with 7 bases aligning to TRBD1. With V trimmed by 4 bases and J by 9 bases, 15 bases remained unmatched. The CDR3 has 16 amino acids. Germline V CDR1 and CDR2: SGHRS, YFSETQ. CDR3: CASSHDLGTAAWELFF. The CDR3 DNA, read in part, is TGCGCCAGCAGCCACGACCTCGGGACAGCCGCCTGGGAG.

With regard to this clone: The read terminates 3 residues before the CDR3 end, so the remaining end is supplied by the germline J gene. The rearrangement joins TRBV24-1 to TRBJ2-2, with D uncertain. Germline CDR1 reads KGHDR; CDR2 reads SFDVKD. This CDR3 contains 15 residues. Deletions cut 3 bases from V and 2 bases from J, with 9 bases between. The CDR3 sequence is CATSDMAVNTGELFF. The CDR3 bases that were read are TGTGCCACCAGTGATATGGCAGTTAACACCGGGGAG.

For this clone: The sequence runs out 3 residues before the end of the CDR3; the remainder is reconstructed from the germline J gene. The chain uses TRBV19 and TRBJ1-6, with TRBD1 matching 7 bases. The CDR3 consists of 18 residues. V dropped 6 bases and J dropped 0; count of bases not matched to a gene: 11. The germline V gene encodes CDR1 LNHDA and CDR2 SQIVND (reference sequence). CDR3 bases read: TGTGCCAGTAGCCTGGACAGGAAAATTAGCTCCTATAATTCACCC. Translation: CASSLDRKISSYNSP. In full, the CDR3 is CASSLDRKISSYNSPLHF.

Regarding this clone: Coverage ceases 3 residues before the CDR3 finishes, and the germline J gene fills in the end. The chain links TRBV12-5 to TRBJ1-1, with D unresolved. This CDR3 comprises 16 residues. Trimming stripped 3 bases from V and 1 base from J, with 15 bases between. Germline V gene lookup returns CDR1 LGHNT and CDR2 FRNRAP. The CDR3 region is CASGFSPSGTNTEAFF. The sequenced part of the CDR3 DNA is TGTGCTAGTGGTTTCTCCCCTAGTGGCACGAACACTGAA.

As to this clone: Sequencing ends 3 residues short of the CDR3 end; the germline J gene provides the rest. The chain combines TRBV5-1 with TRBJ2-7, with TRBD2 identical over 7 bases. There are 14 residues in the CDR3. Germline V gene data show CDR1 as SGHRS and CDR2 as YFSETQ. Trimming cost V 1 base and J 1 base; bases outside gene matches: 2. CDR3 DNA (partial): TGCGCCAGCAGCTTGATGGGGGGGTCCTACGAG. Translation gives CASSLMGGSYE. The CDR3 as a whole reads CASSLMGGSYEQYF.

For this clone: The CDR3 end lies 3 residues beyond the end of the read and is filled in from the germline J gene. The V gene is TRBV7-9, the J gene TRBJ1-3; D is possibly TRBD1 (5 bases). Trimming stripped 5 bases from V and 3 bases from J, with 14 bases between. In germline, CDR1 is SEHNR, CDR2 FQNEAQ (reference sequence). This CDR3 has 15 residues. The CDR3 DNA, read in part, is TGTGCCAGCAGCGGAGACGGGGGGTTTGGAAACACC. Translated: CASSGDGGFGNT. The whole CDR3 protein is CASSGDGGFGNTIYF.

Worth noting for this clone: The DNA ends 3 residues before the CDR3 does, and the rest of the CDR3 is filled in from the germline J gene. The chain combines TRBV28 with TRBJ2-2, with 7 bases identical to TRBD1. CDR3 size: 16 residues. The J segment lost 1 base and the V segment lost 6 bases, leaving 8 bases of the junction unmatched. Germline CDR1 and CDR2: MDHEN and SYDVKM. The CDR3 DNA, read in part, is TGTGCCAGCAGCCTAAGAGACAGGGTGAACACCGGGGAG. Amino acid sequence: CASSLRDRVNTGE. The full CDR3 reads CASSLRDRVNTGELFF. Supplemented by reference TRBV28 and TRBJ2-2, the full variable domain reads DVKVTQSSRYLVKRTGEKVFLECVQDMDHENMFWYRQDPGLGLRLIYFSYDVKMKEKGDIPEGYSVSREKKERFSLILESASTNQTSMYLCASSLRDRVNTGELFFGEGSRLTVL.

A word on this clone: The read stops 3 residues short of the end of the CDR3; the missing end is completed from the germline J gene. The chain carries TRBV14 and TRBJ2-2; 7 bases are a match to TRBD1. V lost 2 bases to trimming and J lost 6 bases; unmatched junction nucleotides: 0. Germline lookup yields CDR1 SGHDN and CDR2 FVKESK. The CDR3 covers 13 residues. CDR3 loop: CASSQQGAGELFF. The CDR3 DNA, read in part, is TGTGCCAGCAGCCAACAGGGGGCCGGGGAG.

A note on this clone: The read falls 3 residues short of the CDR3 end, and the missing part is taken from the germline J gene. This rearrangement joins TRBV28 to TRBJ1-6; the D gene is possibly TRBD1 (6 bases). The germline CDR1 and CDR2 sequences are MDHEN and SYDVKM. CDR3 length: 15 residues. Trimming took off 6 bases at V and 3 bases at J, with 12 bases between the two ends. Incomplete CDR3 DNA: TGTGCCAGCAGGTTACAGGGTTTCTATAATTCACCC. It specifies CASRLQGFYNSP. The whole CDR3 sequence is CASRLQGFYNSPLHF. Variable domain in full (rest from reference TRBV28 and TRBJ1-6): DVKVTQSSRYLVKRTGEKVFLECVQDMDHENMFWYRQDPGLGLRLIYFSYDVKMKEKGDIPEGYSVSREKKERFSLILESASTNQTSMYLCASRLQGFYNSPLHFGNGTRLTVT.